This T cell receptor beta chain was obtained from a study of CD8+CD57+ T cells in acquired aplastic anemia listed by TCRdb under 2018. At the level of the whole study: A mean of around 3 ug of DNA, ranging from roughly 0.17 to 30 ug, was extracted from sorted CD4+ and CD8+ cells. For healthy donor samples, the average read count was about 9.9 million for CD4+ cells and 11 million to 14 million for CD8+ cells.

TCR repertoires of sorted CD4+ and CD8+ blood T cells from severe aplastic anemia patients and healthy subjects were deep-sequenced in the study. Ficoll-Paque density gradient centrifugation was used to isolate peripheral blood mononuclear cells. Before DNA was extracted, CD4+ and CD8+ T cells were sorted using either FACS or magnetic beads. Beyond this particular receptor, the publication reports: Between patients and healthy controls, no significant difference in CD8+ Simpson's diversity was found (P=0.060). Fewer than 35 CD8+ CDR3 sequences were found to be shared between patients and controls, but these sequences appeared to be highly expressed in patients and within the immunodominant clones of the patients.

TCR beta VDJ combination and CDR3 sequence profiling used genomic DNA as the template. TCR repertoire sequencing was run on an Illumina HiSeq 2000. As for the authors' bioinformatics: TRBV/TRBJ rearrangement plots, CDR3 size and DJ length profiles, and Simpson's diversity index were used to assess repertoires. The immunodominant clone was defined as the most abundant DNA sequence in deep sequencing data. CDR3 amino acid sequences were screened for sharing across subjects and were compared with published repertoires and the VDJdb database. TCRdb reanalyzed the raw reads on its own, using fastp at Q25 for trimming and MiXCR for clone calling, and kept in-frame beta chains. Each record represents a unique CDR3 protein, reported with the most common genes and DNA among its rows. These V and J calls derive from TCRdb rather than the authors' analysis. This sample lists 400,000 to 450,000 distinct CDR3 sequences; roughly 64% were detected once. The top ten constitute 4% of the sample.

As regards this clonotype: It has no known antigen specificity. Qualities for individual bases were not recorded, and no much larger clone is one base off.

Measured from the cysteine to the phenylalanine, the CDR3 is 18 residues long. The retained sequence is limited to the CDR3, 54 bases, with the frame set at the first base. CDR1 and CDR2 are read off the germline V gene as MNHEY and SVGAGI. For this chain, trimming is 6 bases at the V end and 2 bases at the J end, and the number of junction bases without a gene match is 9. Sequenced sample: sorted CD4+, CD8+, or CD8+CD57+ T cells (not recorded which) from PBMCs. This receptor was obtained from a human donor in good health, serving as a control. The V and J genes are TRBV6-5 and TRBJ2-3; the central 15 bases match TRBD2. The DNA sequence is as follows: TGTGCCAGCAGGCGACGGACTAGCGGGGGGGCTGTCACAGATACGCAGTATTTT. Translated, it reads CASRRRTSGGAVTDTQYF.